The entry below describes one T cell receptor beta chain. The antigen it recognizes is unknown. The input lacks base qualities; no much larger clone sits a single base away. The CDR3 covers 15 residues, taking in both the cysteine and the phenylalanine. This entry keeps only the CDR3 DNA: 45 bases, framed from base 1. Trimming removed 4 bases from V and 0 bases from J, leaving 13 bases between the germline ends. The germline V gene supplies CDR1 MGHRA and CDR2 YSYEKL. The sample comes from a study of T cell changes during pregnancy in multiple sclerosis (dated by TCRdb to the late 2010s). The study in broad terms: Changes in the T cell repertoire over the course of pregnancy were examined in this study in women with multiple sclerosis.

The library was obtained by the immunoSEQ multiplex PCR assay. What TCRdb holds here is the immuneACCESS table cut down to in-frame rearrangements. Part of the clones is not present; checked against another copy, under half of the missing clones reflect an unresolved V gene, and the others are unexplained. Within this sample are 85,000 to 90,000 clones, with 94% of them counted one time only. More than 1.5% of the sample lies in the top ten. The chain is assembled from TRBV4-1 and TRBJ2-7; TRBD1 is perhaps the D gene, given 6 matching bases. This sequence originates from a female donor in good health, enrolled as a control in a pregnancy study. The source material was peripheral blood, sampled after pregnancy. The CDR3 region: CASSLHPGASYEQYF. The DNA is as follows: TGCGCCAGCAGCCTCCACCCAGGGGCCTCCTACGAGCAGTACTTC.